This entry features one T cell receptor (beta chain) sequence. The antigen is not known. The TCR beta cDNA libraries carried unique molecular identifiers. T cells numbering roughly 1 to 10 million yielded around 500,000 cDNA molecules. TCRdb called the PCR reads again in MiXCR, with one record for every CDR3 protein. The sample consists of approximately 400,000 distinct CDR3 sequences, around 33% of them appearing once. This entry is derived from a study of post-analysis software for immune sequencing data. Study in general: The disease courses spanned relapsing-remitting, secondary progressive and progressive-relapsing forms of multiple sclerosis. Study-wide findings and caveats: Diversity measured as normalized Chao1 was significantly lower in multiple sclerosis patients than in controls.

This sequence was found in a girl aged 5 to 17 with multiple sclerosis. The sequenced material came from blood.

The CDR3: CASSSTGDGYEQYF. The DNA of the CDR3 is TGTGCCAGCAGCTCGACAGGGGACGGTTACGAGCAGTACTTC. V is TRBV7-9 and J is TRBJ2-7; TRBD1 agrees at 8 bases. CDR1 and CDR2 (germline): SEHNR, FQNEAQ (reference sequence). Trimming cost V 4 bases and J 4 bases; bases outside gene matches: 6. The length of the CDR3 is 14 residues.